The 25 T cell receptor beta chains below come from one sample, sequenced in a study of blood T cell repertoires in COVID-19. The table came from immunoSEQ multiplex PCR; TCRdb's copy has only in-frame clones and leaves some out. The table includes 300,000 to 450,000 clones, approximately 80% detected once. Sequencing used peripheral blood. Receptor source: a human donor with acute or convalescent COVID-19. The donor label of this sample is uncertain.

This clone has a single count. The chain has TRBV2 and TRBJ2-5, with 7 bases fitting TRBD2. Per the germline V gene, CDR1 is SNHLY and CDR2 is FYNNEI. With V trimmed by 3 bases and J by 5 bases, 3 bases remained unmatched. The CDR3 sequence is 13 residues long. CDR3 nucleotide sequence: TGTGCCAGCAGTGAGGGGGGGATGGAGACCCAGTACTTC. Translation: CASSEGGMETQYF. The whole variable domain, filled in from reference TRBV2 and TRBJ2-5, reads EPEVTQTPSHQVTQMGQEVILRCVPISNHLYFYWYRQILGQKVEFLVSFYNNEISEKSEIFDDQFSVERPDGSNFTLKIRSTKLEDSAMYFCASSEGGMETQYFGPGTRLLVL.

The V call is TRBV4-2, the J call TRBJ2-1; D possibly corresponds to TRBD1 (6 bases). This CDR3 region has 13 residues. Trimming removed 6 bases from V and 9 bases from J, with 15 bases in between. Germline V gene lookup returns CDR1 LGHNA and CDR2 YNFKEQ. Here the CDR3 reads CASRRAGAGEQFF. The CDR3 bases are TGTGCCAGCAGACGGGCAGGGGCAGGTGAGCAGTTCTTC.

The chain uses TRBV7-8 and TRBJ1-4, with 7 bases matching TRBD1. The CDR3 sequence is 17 residues long. CDR1 SGHVS and CDR2 FQNEAQ come from the germline V gene. Trimming removed 5 bases from V and 6 bases from J; junction bases left unmatched: 15. The CDR3, as DNA: TGTGCCAGCAGCCACCTTGGGTTTTCAGGGGGATATGAAAAACTGTTTTTT. Encoded protein: CASSHLGFSGGYEKLFF. The variable domain in full, with the rest retrieved from reference TRBV7-8 and TRBJ1-4, is GAGVSQSPRYKVAKRGQDVALRCDPISGHVSLFWYQQALGQGPEFLTYFQNEAQLDKSGLPSDRFFAERPEGSVSTLKIQRTQQEDSAVYLCASSHLGFSGGYEKLFFGSGTQLSVL.

This clone showed up just a few times. The chain uses TRBV3-1 (or the pseudogene TRBV3-2) and TRBJ1-4; D perhaps matches TRBD1 (6 bases). The CDR3 covers 19 residues. Trimming took off 2 bases at V and 0 bases at J, with 19 bases between the two ends. Germline values: CDR1 LGHDT, CDR2 YNNKEL (reference sequence). In nucleotides, the CDR3 is TGTGCCAGCAGCCAAAACCCTGGAGTAACAGGGACAACTAATGAAAAACTGTTTTTT. It translates to CASSQNPGVTGTTNEKLFF.

This clone was picked up a small number of times. CDR3 residues: CSVTQGGGYGYTF. As DNA, the CDR3 is TGCAGCGTCACACAGGGGGGGGGCTATGGCTACACCTTC. The rearrangement joins TRBV29-1 to TRBJ1-2; 8 nucleotides align to TRBD1. Germline V CDR1 and CDR2: SQVTM, ANQGSEA. The V gene end was trimmed by 6 bases and the J gene end by 4 bases; junction bases not matched to a gene: 7. The CDR3 consists of 13 residues.

The rearrangement joins TRBV6-5 to TRBJ1-6; TRBD1 matches at 8 bases. The ends lost 3 bases at V and 6 bases at J; junction bases unmatched: 4. The CDR3 spans 15 residues. The germline V gene has CDR1 MNHEY and CDR2 SVGAGI. For the CDR3, the DNA is TGTGCCAGCAGTTATCGGACAGGGAGTAATTCACCCCTCCACTTT. Translated: CASSYRTGSNSPLHF.

As DNA, the CDR3 is TGCGCCAGCAGCCAAGCTCCCCCGACAGGGAGCAATCAGCCCCAGCATTTT. It codes for CASSQAPPTGSNQPQHF. This sequence joins TRBV4-1 and TRBJ1-5; 7 bases are shared with TRBD1. Germline values: CDR1 MGHRA, CDR2 YSYEKL. V gave up 1 base and J gave up 1 base; unmatched junction bases: 7. This CDR3 comprises 17 residues.

A single count supports this clone. This specimen includes other DNA sequences encoding the same CDR3. The chain combines TRBV15 with TRBJ1-6; no firm D call. The V end lost 0 bases, the J end lost 5 bases, and 5 bases lay between the germline ends. CDR1 and CDR2 from the germline V gene are LNHNV and YYDKDF (reference sequence). The CDR3 length is 14 residues. The CDR3 is CATSRDLNNSPLHF. CDR3 coding DNA: TGTGCCACCAGCAGAGACCTTAATAATTCACCCCTCCACTTT.

The chain joins TRBV5-1 to TRBJ2-1; TRBD1 matches at 7 bases. In germline, CDR1 is SGHRS, CDR2 YFSETQ. V lost 2 bases and J lost 2; bases outside the gene matches: 4. The CDR3 totals 15 residues. In nucleotides, the CDR3 is TGCGCCAGCAGCTTAGGGGACAGAACCTACAATGAGCAGTTCTTC. Translating gives CASSLGDRTYNEQFF.

The chain has TRBV30 and TRBJ1-1; TRBD1 matches 8 bases. The CDR3 is 15 residues long. V lost 2 bases to trimming and J lost 1 base; unmatched junction nucleotides: 6. The germline V gene encodes CDR1 GTSNPN and CDR2 SVGIG (reference sequence). The CDR3 DNA sequence: TGTGCCTGGAGTATACCCGGGACAGGGAACACTGAAGCTTTCTTT. It specifies CAWSIPGTGNTEAFF.

This CDR3 is CASSHLDRGRADTEAFF. The DNA for the CDR3 is TGCGCCAGCAGCCACCTAGACAGGGGGCGAGCGGACACTGAAGCTTTCTTT. The V gene is TRBV4-1, the J gene TRBJ1-1, with 10 nucleotides matching TRBD1. CDR1 MGHRA and CDR2 YSYEKL come from the germline V gene. With V trimmed by 3 bases and J by 3 bases, 10 bases remained unmatched. The CDR3 has 17 amino acids.

The chain couples TRBV10-3 to TRBJ2-7; 7 bases are a match to TRBD2. The germline V gene encodes CDR1 ENHRY and CDR2 SYGVKD. V gave up 0 bases and J gave up 0 bases; unmatched junction bases: 5. The CDR3 contains 16 residues. The CDR3 sequence: CAISESASGSSYEQYF. The CDR3 nucleotides read TGTGCCATCAGTGAGTCGGCTAGCGGAAGCTCCTACGAGCAGTACTTC.

This chain uses TRBV3-1 (or the pseudogene TRBV3-2) with TRBJ2-5; TRBD1 might be the D (7 bases). Germline V gene lookup returns CDR1 LGHDT and CDR2 YNNKEL (reference sequence). There are 14 residues in the CDR3. V was trimmed by 4 bases and J by 5 bases, leaving 14 bases between them. The CDR3 nucleotides are TGTGCCAGCAGCCCAATCAGGGGGGCGGAGACCCAGTACTTC. As protein: CASSPIRGAETQYF.

V gene TRBV19 combines with J gene TRBJ1-2; no clear D gene. The V gene's germline CDR1 is LNHDA and CDR2 SQIVND (reference sequence). Trimming left V 5 bases short and J 6 bases short, with 13 bases between. This CDR3 region has 13 residues. The CDR3 DNA reads TGTGCCAGTAGTGCTCAGTTCAGGCATGGCTACACCTTC. Encoded protein: CASSAQFRHGYTF.

This clone was recorded a few times. The chain uses TRBV15 and TRBJ1-5; 9 bases are a match to TRBD1. The V gene's germline CDR1 is LNHNV and CDR2 YYDKDF (reference sequence). Germline trimming cut 1 base from V and 7 bases from J; bases unmatched to any gene: 8. This CDR3 has 16 residues. The CDR3 here is CATSRVLGQGGQPQHF. DNA of the CDR3: TGTGCCACCAGCAGAGTCCTGGGACAGGGAGGACAGCCCCAGCATTTT.

The chain recombines TRBV7-8 with TRBJ1-2, with TRBD1 matching 7 bases. This CDR3 has 19 residues. V lost 2 bases, J lost 0 bases, and 15 bases stayed unmatched. CDR1 and CDR2 (germline): SGHVS, FQNEAQ. The CDR3 region is CASSLPVGRRQGTNYGYTF. DNA of the CDR3: TGTGCCAGCAGCTTACCAGTGGGTCGCCGACAGGGAACTAACTATGGCTACACCTTC. Complete variable domain (other parts from reference TRBV7-8 and TRBJ1-2): GAGVSQSPRYKVAKRGQDVALRCDPISGHVSLFWYQQALGQGPEFLTYFQNEAQLDKSGLPSDRFFAERPEGSVSTLKIQRTQQEDSAVYLCASSLPVGRRQGTNYGYTFGSGTRLTVV.

This clone was counted between two and nine times. This chain joins TRBV19 and TRBJ1-5; 9 nucleotides match TRBD1. Germline values: CDR1 LNHDA, CDR2 SQIVND (reference sequence). This CDR3 region has 15 residues. V lost 7 bases and J lost 3; bases outside the gene matches: 7. As DNA, the CDR3 is TGTGCCAGTACCCGATGGACAGGGGACAATCAGCCCCAGCATTTT. Its translation is CASTRWTGDNQPQHF.

This chain connects TRBV19 to TRBJ1-5; D is ambiguous. The CDR3 has 14 residues. Trimming shortened V by 5 bases and J by 1 base, and 9 bases separated the two germline ends. CDR1 LNHDA and CDR2 SQIVND come from the germline V gene (reference sequence). CDR3 region: CASSLVASNQPQHF. The CDR3 DNA is TGTGCCAGTAGTTTGGTCGCGAGCAATCAGCCCCAGCATTTT.

A word on this clone: Distinct nucleotide sequences in the sample also encode this CDR3. CDR3: CAWSAPTGNYGYTF. The CDR3, as DNA: TGTGCCTGGAGTGCCCCGACAGGGAACTATGGCTACACCTTC. V is TRBV30 and J is TRBJ1-2; TRBD1 matches at 7 bases. J was trimmed by 2 bases and V by 1 base; bases with no gene match: 4. Per germline, CDR1 GTSNPN and CDR2 SVGIG (reference sequence). The CDR3 is made up of 14 amino acids.

Here the CDR3 reads CASSYSAGGGNSPLHF. In nucleotides, the CDR3 is TGTGCCAGCAGTTACTCGGCAGGGGGAGGAAATTCACCCCTCCACTTT. The chain has TRBV6-6 and TRBJ1-6; 7 nucleotides agree with TRBD1. The trim removed 0 bases at V and 7 bases at J, leaving 6 bases unmatched. The CDR3 loop spans 16 amino acids. The germline V gene has CDR1 MNHNY and CDR2 SVGAGI (reference sequence).

The chain carries TRBV6-5 and TRBJ1-2, with TRBD1 matching over 7 bases. Germline CDR1 MNHEY, CDR2 SVGAGI. The CDR3 has 15 residues. J gave up 3 bases and V 6 bases, and 10 bases lay outside the gene matches. CDR3 in DNA: TGTGCCAGCAGAACAGGGGCCTATGGATACTATGGCTACACCTTC. Protein sequence: CASRTGAYGYYGYTF.

The V call is TRBV6-1, the J call TRBJ2-3; 7 bases are a match to TRBD2. Germline assignment: CDR1 MNHNS and CDR2 SASEGT. The V segment lost 0 bases and the J segment 1 base; nucleotides outside the gene matches: 13. CDR3 length equals 19 residues. The CDR3 is CASSEAGMGGRMGTDTQYF. The CDR3 DNA sequence: TGTGCCAGCAGTGAAGCGGGGATGGGCGGGAGAATGGGCACAGATACGCAGTATTTT.

This rearrangement joins TRBV6-5 to TRBJ1-4; D call uncertain. V was pared by 2 bases and J by 7 bases, with 11 bases between. The CDR3 contains 14 residues. In germline, CDR1 is MNHEY, CDR2 SVGAGI. The DNA of the CDR3 is TGTGCCAGCAGTTACCTGGGCGATGGTGAAAAACTGTTTTTT. It translates to CASSYLGDGEKLFF.

This clone was observed a few times. The chain employs TRBV4-1 and TRBJ2-1; D perhaps matches TRBD1 (6 bases). V was trimmed by 11 bases and J by 5 bases, leaving 22 bases between them. Germline V CDR1 and CDR2: MGHRA, YSYEKL. The CDR3 has 15 amino acids. In DNA, the CDR3 is TGCGCCGTCAGCCAAGACTCCGGGACAAACAATGAGCAGTTCTTC. Translation: CAVSQDSGTNNEQFF.

This clone came up a few times. V and J are TRBV3-1 (or the pseudogene TRBV3-2) and TRBJ1-2, with 8 bases fitting TRBD1. V lost 4 bases, J lost 1 base, and 8 bases stayed unmatched. This CDR3 region has 16 residues. Germline-derived CDR1 and CDR2 are LGHDT and YNNKEL (reference sequence). As DNA, the CDR3 is TGTGCCAGCAGCCGCGGACAGGGCGGGATTAACTATGGCTACACCTTC. Amino acids: CASSRGQGGINYGYTF.